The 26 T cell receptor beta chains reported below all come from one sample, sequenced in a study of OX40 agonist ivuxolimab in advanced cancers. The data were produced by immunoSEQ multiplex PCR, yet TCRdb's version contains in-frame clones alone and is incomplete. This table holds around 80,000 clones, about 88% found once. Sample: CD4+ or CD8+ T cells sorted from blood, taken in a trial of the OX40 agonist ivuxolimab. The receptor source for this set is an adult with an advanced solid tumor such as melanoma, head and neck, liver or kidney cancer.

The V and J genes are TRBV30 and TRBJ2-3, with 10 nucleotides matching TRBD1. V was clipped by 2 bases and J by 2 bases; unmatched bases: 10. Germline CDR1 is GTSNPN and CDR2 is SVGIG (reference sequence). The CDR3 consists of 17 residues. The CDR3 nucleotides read TGTGCCTGGAGTCAACCCATTGGACAGGGGGTCACAGATACGCAGTATTTT. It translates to CAWSQPIGQGVTDTQYF.

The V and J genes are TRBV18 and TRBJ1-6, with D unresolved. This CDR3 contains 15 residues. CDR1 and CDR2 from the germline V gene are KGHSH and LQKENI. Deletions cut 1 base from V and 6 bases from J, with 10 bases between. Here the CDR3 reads CASSPQDTSNSPLHF. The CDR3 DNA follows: TGTGCCAGCTCACCACAGGATACTTCTAATTCACCCCTCCACTTT.

The CDR3 bases are TGTGCCAGCAGTTACCGGGACAATGAGCAGTTCTTC. This codes for CASSYRDNEQFF. The chain is built from TRBV6-5 and TRBJ2-1; no definite D call. Trimming pared 2 bases from V and 5 bases from J, leaving 4 bases between. The CDR3 spans 12 residues. Germline CDR1 and CDR2: MNHEY and SVGAGI.

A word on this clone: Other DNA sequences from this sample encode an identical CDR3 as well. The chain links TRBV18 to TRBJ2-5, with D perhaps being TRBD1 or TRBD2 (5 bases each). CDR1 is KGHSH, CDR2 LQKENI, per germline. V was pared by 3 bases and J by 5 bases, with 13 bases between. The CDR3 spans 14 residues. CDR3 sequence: CASSPGLGAETQYF. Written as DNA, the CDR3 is TGTGCCAGCTCACCGGGCCTCGGGGCGGAGACCCAGTACTTC.

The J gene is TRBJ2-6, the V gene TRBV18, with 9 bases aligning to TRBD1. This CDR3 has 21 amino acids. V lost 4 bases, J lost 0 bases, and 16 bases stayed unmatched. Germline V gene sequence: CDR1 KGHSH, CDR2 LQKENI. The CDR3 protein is CASSQLRPGTGSHSGANVLTF. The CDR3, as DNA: TGTGCCAGCTCACAACTAAGACCCGGGACAGGGTCCCACTCTGGGGCCAACGTCCTGACTTTC.

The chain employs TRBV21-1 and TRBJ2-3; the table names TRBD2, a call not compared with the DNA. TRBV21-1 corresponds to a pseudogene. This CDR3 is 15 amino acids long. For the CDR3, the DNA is TGTGCCAGCAGCAAAGAAGCGGGGCGAACAGATACGCAGTATTTT. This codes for CASSKEAGRTDTQYF.

CDR3 sequence (DNA): TGTGCCAGCAGTACCAGGACGCGCAATGAGCAGTTCTTC. Its protein product is CASSTRTRNEQFF. The V and J genes are TRBV6-5 and TRBJ2-1; D remains ambiguous. This CDR3 has 13 amino acids. The V gene lost 5 bases and the J gene lost 6 bases, with 11 bases spanning the gap. The germline gives CDR1 MNHEY, CDR2 SVGAGI.

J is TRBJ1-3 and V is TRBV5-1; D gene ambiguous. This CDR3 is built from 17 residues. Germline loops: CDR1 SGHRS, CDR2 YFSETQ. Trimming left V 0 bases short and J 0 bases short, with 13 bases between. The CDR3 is CASSLVLSPGSGNTIYF. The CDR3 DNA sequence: TGCGCCAGCAGCTTGGTTTTGTCCCCCGGCTCTGGAAACACCATATATTTT. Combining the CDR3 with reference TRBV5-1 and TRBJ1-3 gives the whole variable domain KAGVTQTPRYLIKTRGQQVTLSCSPISGHRSVSWYQQTPGQGLQFLFEYFSETQRNKGNFPGRFSGRQFSNSRSEMNVSTLELGDSALYLCASSLVLSPGSGNTIYFGEGSWLTVV.

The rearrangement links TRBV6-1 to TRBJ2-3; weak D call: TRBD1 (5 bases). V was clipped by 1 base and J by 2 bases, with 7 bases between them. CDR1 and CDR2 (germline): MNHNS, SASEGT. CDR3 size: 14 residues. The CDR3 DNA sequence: TGTGCCAGCAGTGAAGAGGGGCTCACAGATACGCAGTATTTT. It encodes CASSEEGLTDTQYF.

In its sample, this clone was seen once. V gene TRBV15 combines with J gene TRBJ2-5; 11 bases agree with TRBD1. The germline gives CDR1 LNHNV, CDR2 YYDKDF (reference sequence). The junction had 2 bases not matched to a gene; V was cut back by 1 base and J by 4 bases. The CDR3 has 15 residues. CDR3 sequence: CATSRGGTGGETQYF. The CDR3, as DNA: TGTGCCACCAGCAGAGGGGGGACAGGGGGAGAGACCCAGTACTTC.

This CDR3 is CASSPKLAGAGANVLTF. The CDR3 region has the DNA TGTGCCAGCTCACCAAAACTAGCGGGAGCTGGGGCCAACGTCCTGACTTTC. V is TRBV18 and J is TRBJ2-6, with 11 bases identical to TRBD2. The germline V gene encodes CDR1 KGHSH and CDR2 LQKENI. V lost 2 bases, J lost 2 bases, and 2 bases stayed unmatched. The CDR3 extends over 17 amino acids.

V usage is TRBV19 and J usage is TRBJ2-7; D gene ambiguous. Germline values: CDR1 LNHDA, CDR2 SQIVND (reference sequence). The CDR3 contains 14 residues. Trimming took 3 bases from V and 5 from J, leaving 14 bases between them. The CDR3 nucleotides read TGTGCCAGTAGTATGTATTGGCTAAACGACGAGCAGTACTTC. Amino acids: CASSMYWLNDEQYF.

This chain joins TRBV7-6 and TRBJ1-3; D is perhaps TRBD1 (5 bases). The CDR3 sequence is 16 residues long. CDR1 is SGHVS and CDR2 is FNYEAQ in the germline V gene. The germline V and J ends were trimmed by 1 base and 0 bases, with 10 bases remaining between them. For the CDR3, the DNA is TGTGCCAGCAGCTTAGTCGGGGGGAGCTCTGGAAACACCATATATTTT. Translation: CASSLVGGSSGNTIYF.

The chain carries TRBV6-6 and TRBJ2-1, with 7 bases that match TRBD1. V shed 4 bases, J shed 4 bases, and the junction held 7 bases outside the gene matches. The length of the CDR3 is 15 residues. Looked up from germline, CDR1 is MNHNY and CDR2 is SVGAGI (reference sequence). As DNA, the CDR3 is TGTGCCAGCAGTTCAAAGGGACAGAGATACAATGAGCAGTTCTTC. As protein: CASSSKGQRYNEQFF.

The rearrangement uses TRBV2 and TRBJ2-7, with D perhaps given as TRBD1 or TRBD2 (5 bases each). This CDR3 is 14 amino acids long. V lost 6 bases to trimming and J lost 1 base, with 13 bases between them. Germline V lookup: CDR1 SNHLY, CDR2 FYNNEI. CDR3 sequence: CASRPGRLSYEQYF. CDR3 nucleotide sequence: TGTGCCAGCAGACCGGGACGGTTGTCCTACGAGCAGTACTTC.

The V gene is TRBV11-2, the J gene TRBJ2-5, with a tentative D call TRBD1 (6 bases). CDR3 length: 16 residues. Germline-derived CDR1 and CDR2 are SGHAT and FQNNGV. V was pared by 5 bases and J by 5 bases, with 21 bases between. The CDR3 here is CASSRGLQGFWETQYF. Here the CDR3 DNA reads TGTGCCAGCAGCAGGGGTCTACAGGGCTTCTGGGAGACCCAGTACTTC. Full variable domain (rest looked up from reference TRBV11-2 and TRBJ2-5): EAGVAQSPRYKIIEKRQSVAFWCNPISGHATLYWYQQILGQGPKLLIQFQNNGVVDDSQLPKDRFSAERLKGVDSTLKIQPAKLEDSAVYLCASSRGLQGFWETQYFGPGTRLLVL.

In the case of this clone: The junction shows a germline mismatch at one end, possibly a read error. Here the CDR3 reads CAWREVGRVLF. The DNA of the CDR3 is TGTGCCTGGAGGGAAGTCGGTCGGGTTTTATTT. The rearrangement links TRBV30 to TRBJ1-4, with D hard to call. The CDR3 consists of 11 residues. Germline V gene sequence: CDR1 GTSNPN, CDR2 SVGIG (reference sequence). Full variable domain (remainder filled in from reference TRBV30 and TRBJ1-4): SQTIHQWPATLVQPVGSPLSLECTVEGTSNPNLYWYRQAAGRGLQLLFYSVGIGQISSEVPQNLSASRPQDRQFILSSKKLLLSDSGFYLCAWREVGRVLFGSGTQLSVL.

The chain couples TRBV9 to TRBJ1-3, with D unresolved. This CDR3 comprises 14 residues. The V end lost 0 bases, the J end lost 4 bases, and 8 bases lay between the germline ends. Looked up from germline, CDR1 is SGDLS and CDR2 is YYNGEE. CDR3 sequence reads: CASSVGAEGNTIYF. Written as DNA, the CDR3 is TGTGCCAGCAGCGTAGGGGCTGAAGGAAACACCATATATTTT.

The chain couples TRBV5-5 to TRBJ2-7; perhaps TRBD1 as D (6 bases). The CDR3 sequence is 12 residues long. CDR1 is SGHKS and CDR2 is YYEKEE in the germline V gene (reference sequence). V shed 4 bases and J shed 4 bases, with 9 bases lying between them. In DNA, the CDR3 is TGTGCCAGCAGCCCCACAGGGTACGAGCAGTACTTC. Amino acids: CASSPTGYEQYF.

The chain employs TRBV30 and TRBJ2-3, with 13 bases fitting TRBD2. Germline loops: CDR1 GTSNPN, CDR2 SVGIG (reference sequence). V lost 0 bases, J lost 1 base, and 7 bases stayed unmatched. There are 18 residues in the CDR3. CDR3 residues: CAWSVGLAGEVGTDTQYF. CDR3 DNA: TGTGCCTGGAGTGTCGGACTAGCGGGGGAGGTGGGCACAGATACGCAGTATTTT.

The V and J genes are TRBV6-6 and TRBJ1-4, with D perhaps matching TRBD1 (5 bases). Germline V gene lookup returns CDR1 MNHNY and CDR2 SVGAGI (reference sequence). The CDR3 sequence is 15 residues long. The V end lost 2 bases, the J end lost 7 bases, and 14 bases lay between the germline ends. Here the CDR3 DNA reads TGTGCCAGCAGTTACGGAGGGGTAGGCAGTGAAAAACTGTTTTTT. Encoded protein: CASSYGGVGSEKLFF.

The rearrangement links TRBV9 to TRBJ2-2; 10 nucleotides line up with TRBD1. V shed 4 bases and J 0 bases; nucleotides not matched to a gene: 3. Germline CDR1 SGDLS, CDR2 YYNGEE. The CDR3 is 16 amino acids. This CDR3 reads CASSFGQGANTGELFF. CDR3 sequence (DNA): TGTGCCAGCAGCTTTGGACAGGGGGCGAACACCGGGGAGCTGTTTTTT.

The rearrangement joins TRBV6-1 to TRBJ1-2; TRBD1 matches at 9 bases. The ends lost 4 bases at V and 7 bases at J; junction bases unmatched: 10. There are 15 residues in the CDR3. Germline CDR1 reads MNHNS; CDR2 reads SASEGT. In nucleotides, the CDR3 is TGTGCCAGCAGTGGAGACAGGGGGAGTCGCGGTGGCTACACCTTC. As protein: CASSGDRGSRGGYTF.

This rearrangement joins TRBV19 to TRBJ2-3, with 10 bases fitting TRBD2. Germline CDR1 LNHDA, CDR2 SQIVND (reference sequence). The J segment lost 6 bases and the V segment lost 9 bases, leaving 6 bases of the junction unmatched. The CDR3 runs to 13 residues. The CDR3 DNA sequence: TGTGCCAGACTAGCGGGGATGGGGGATACGCAGTATTTT. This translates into CARLAGMGDTQYF.

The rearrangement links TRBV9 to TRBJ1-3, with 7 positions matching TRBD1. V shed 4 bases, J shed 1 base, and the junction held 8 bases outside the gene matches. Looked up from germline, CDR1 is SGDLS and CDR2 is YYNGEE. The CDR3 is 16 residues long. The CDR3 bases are TGTGCCAGCAGCCCACAGCAGGGGGTATCTGGAAACACCATATATTTT. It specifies CASSPQQGVSGNTIYF. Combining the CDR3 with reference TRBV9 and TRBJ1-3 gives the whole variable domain DSGVTQTPKHLITATGQRVTLRCSPRSGDLSVYWYQQSLDQGLQFLIQYYNGEERAKGNILERFSAQQFPDLHSELNLSSLELGDSALYFCASSPQQGVSGNTIYFGEGSWLTVV.

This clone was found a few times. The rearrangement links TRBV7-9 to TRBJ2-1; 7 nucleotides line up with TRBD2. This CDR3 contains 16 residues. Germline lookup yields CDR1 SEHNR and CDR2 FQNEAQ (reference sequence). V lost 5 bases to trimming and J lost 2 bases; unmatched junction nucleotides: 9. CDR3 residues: CASSGQAGRTYNEQFF. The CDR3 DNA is TGTGCCAGCAGCGGACAAGCGGGAAGAACCTACAATGAGCAGTTCTTC.